Listed here are 32 T cell receptor beta chains from one sample, sequenced in a study of CD4 T cells in relation to SARS-CoV-2 and coronaviruses. CD4+ T cells from unexposed donors were obtained before the COVID-19 pandemic (2011-2018). The cells were cultured for 10 days before CD4+ T cells were isolated. Generated by immunoSEQ multiplex PCR, the TCRdb table keeps only in-frame clones and is missing some. The table includes more than 25,000 clones, roughly 82% detected once. These receptors lack a known antigen. The sequencing sample was made of CD4+ T cells from PBMCs, cultured in vitro. All receptors derive from a human donor in good health.

This clone was found a few times. The gene calls are TRBV19 and TRBJ2-7; D might be TRBD2 (6 bases). Deletions cut 3 bases from V and 3 bases from J, with 9 bases between. Germline-derived CDR1 and CDR2 are LNHDA and SQIVND (reference sequence). CDR3 length equals 13 residues. DNA for the CDR3: TGTGCCAGTAGTATCGGGGGTTTCTACGAGCAGTACTTC. It is translated as CASSIGGFYEQYF.

The chain has TRBV18 and TRBJ2-6; unclear D gene. Germline lookup yields CDR1 KGHSH and CDR2 LQKENI. Trimming removed 3 bases from V and 0 bases from J, with 18 bases in between. This CDR3 has 19 amino acids. The CDR3 region is CASSPRTPKELSGANVLTF. As DNA, the CDR3 is TGTGCCAGCTCACCCAGGACCCCCAAGGAGCTCTCTGGGGCCAACGTCCTGACTTTC.

J is TRBJ2-5 and V is TRBV3-1 (or the pseudogene TRBV3-2); D unresolved. This CDR3 spans 15 amino acids. Looked up from germline, CDR1 is LGHDT and CDR2 is YNNKEL (reference sequence). V shed 0 bases and J shed 7 bases, with 15 bases lying between them. For the CDR3, the DNA is TGTGCCAGCAGCCAAGAAGACGGAGCCCCAGGGACCCAGTACTTC. Its translation is CASSQEDGAPGTQYF.

In DNA form, the CDR3 reads TGTGCCAGCAGCCCGGGGGGGGAAGAGCAGTACTTC. This encodes CASSPGGEEQYF. The chain is built from TRBV11-3 and TRBJ2-7, with 8 bases aligning to TRBD2. The length of the CDR3 is 12 residues. With V trimmed by 5 bases and J by 7 bases, 4 bases remained unmatched. From germline, CDR1 is SGHNT and CDR2 YENEEA. The full variable domain, completed using reference TRBV11-3 and TRBJ2-7, is EAGVVQSPRYKIIEKKQPVAFWCNPISGHNTLYWYLQNLGQGPELLIRYENEEAVDDSQLPKDRFSAERLKGVDSTLKIQPAELGDSAVYLCASSPGGEEQYFGPGTRLTVT.

This chain links TRBV2 with TRBJ2-1; no clear D. CDR1 SNHLY and CDR2 FYNNEI come from the germline V gene. The CDR3 has 14 amino acids. Deletions cut 6 bases from V and 2 bases from J, with 11 bases between. CDR3 DNA sequence: TGTGCCAGCAGGCGTTGGCAAGCCTACAATGAGCAGTTCTTC. Translation gives CASRRWQAYNEQFF.

This clone has only a few counts. This chain joins TRBV7-6 and TRBJ2-7; no clear D. With 1 base removed from V and 3 bases from J, the gap between germline ends came to 13 bases. This CDR3 spans 15 amino acids. Germline values: CDR1 SGHVS, CDR2 FNYEAQ. The CDR3 spells CASSLDAAERYEQYF. CDR3 nucleotide sequence: TGTGCCAGCAGCTTAGACGCGGCGGAGCGCTACGAGCAGTACTTC.

V and J are TRBV9 and TRBJ2-3; 10 nucleotides line up with TRBD2. CDR3 length equals 16 residues. Germline assignment: CDR1 SGDLS and CDR2 YYNGEE. Unmatched junction bases numbered 6, after V lost 2 bases and J lost 3 bases. CDR3 loop: CASSVMSGRATDTQYF. In nucleotides, the CDR3 is TGTGCCAGCAGCGTCATGAGCGGGAGGGCGACAGATACGCAGTATTTT.

This chain connects TRBV19 to TRBJ2-1; 7 nucleotides agree with TRBD2. This CDR3 has 15 residues. Germline V gene data show CDR1 as LNHDA and CDR2 as SQIVND (reference sequence). Trimming removed 10 bases from V and 7 bases from J; junction bases left unmatched: 16. The CDR3 DNA reads as TGTGCCACCCTTCCGGCGGGAGAGGTGGGGAATGAGCAGTTCTTC. Its protein is CATLPAGEVGNEQFF.

The chain recombines TRBV7-2 with TRBJ2-2, with 11 bases matching TRBD2. After removal of 5 bases from V and 0 bases from J, the junction contained 5 bases not matched to a gene. Per the germline V gene, CDR1 is SGHTA and CDR2 is FQGNSA. This CDR3 has 17 amino acids. CDR3 DNA sequence: TGTGCCAGCAGCGGGGCTAGCGGGGGGCCGAACACCGGGGAGCTGTTTTTT. It codes for CASSGASGGPNTGELFF.

The V gene is TRBV5-1, the J gene TRBJ2-1; 11 bases are shared with TRBD2. Germline values: CDR1 SGHRS, CDR2 YFSETQ. This CDR3 has 15 residues. Trimming took 2 bases from V and 6 from J; bases not matched to a gene: 4. This CDR3 is CASSLSGTSGNEQFF. The DNA of the CDR3 is TGCGCCAGCAGCTTATCCGGGACTAGCGGCAATGAGCAGTTCTTC.

The chain has TRBV7-3 and TRBJ2-1, with a tentative D call TRBD2 (5 bases). This CDR3 is 15 amino acids long. The germline CDR1 and CDR2 sequences are SGHTA and FQGTGA. V was trimmed by 4 bases and J by 4 bases, leaving 14 bases between them. CDR3 loop: CASSSTGPGYNEQFF. In DNA form, the CDR3 reads TGTGCCAGCAGCTCCACCGGCCCGGGGTACAATGAGCAGTTCTTC.

The chain combines TRBV7-9 with TRBJ1-3; D remains unclear. The CDR3 covers 18 residues. Trimming took 1 base from V and 2 from J, leaving 18 bases between them. The germline V gene encodes CDR1 SEHNR and CDR2 FQNEAQ (reference sequence). CDR3 amino acids: CASSLGSGFTGPGNTIYF. The CDR3 nucleotides read TGTGCCAGCAGCTTAGGATCGGGCTTTACCGGCCCTGGAAACACCATATATTTT.

This rearrangement joins TRBV7-9 to TRBJ2-3, with 9 bases aligning to TRBD2. Germline values: CDR1 SEHNR, CDR2 FQNEAQ (reference sequence). J lost 5 bases, V lost 10 bases, and 13 bases had no gene match. The CDR3 runs to 15 residues. This CDR3 reads CATAGGRSREDTQYF. CDR3 nucleotides: TGTGCCACCGCGGGGGGGCGGTCGCGTGAAGATACGCAGTATTTT.

Only a few counts were recorded for this clone. The chain recombines TRBV9 with TRBJ1-2; D is unresolved. Per germline, CDR1 SGDLS and CDR2 YYNGEE. This CDR3 is built from 14 residues. The ends were cut back, 0 bases at V and 8 bases at J, with 14 bases in the middle. CDR3 bases: TGTGCCAGCAGCGTAGGAAATCCCGGTCGGGGCTACACCTTC. It translates to CASSVGNPGRGYTF.

This rearrangement joins TRBV7-2 to TRBJ1-2, with a tentative D call TRBD1 (6 bases). This CDR3 spans 14 amino acids. V was shortened by 3 bases and J by 8 bases, with 16 bases between the two germline ends. The germline CDR1 and CDR2 sequences are SGHTA and FQGNSA. The CDR3 nucleotides are TGTGCCAGCAGCTTGTCGGACAGCGTGCACGGCTACACCTTC. Its translation is CASSLSDSVHGYTF. The whole variable domain, remainder taken from reference TRBV7-2 and TRBJ1-2, is GAGVSQSPSNKVTEKGKDVELRCDPISGHTALYWYRQSLGQGLEFLIYFQGNSAPDKSGLPSDRFSAERTGGSVSTLTIQRTQQEDSAVYLCASSLSDSVHGYTFGSGTRLTVV.

V is TRBV7-9 and J is TRBJ1-4, with TRBD1 as a possible D gene (5 bases). The germline V and J ends were trimmed by 0 bases and 7 bases, with 15 bases remaining between them. This CDR3 has 16 amino acids. The germline CDR1 and CDR2 sequences are SEHNR and FQNEAQ (reference sequence). The CDR3: CASSLAWRDRVEKLFF. DNA for the CDR3: TGTGCCAGCAGCTTAGCGTGGAGGGACCGAGTTGAAAAACTGTTTTTT. The full variable domain, completed using reference TRBV7-9 and TRBJ1-4, is DTGVSQNPRHKITKRGQNVTFRCDPISEHNRLYWYRQTLGQGPEFLTYFQNEAQLEKSRLLSDRFSAERPKGSFSTLEIQRTEQGDSAMYLCASSLAWRDRVEKLFFGSGTQLSVL.

With regard to this clone: At one boundary the junction diverges from the germline segment, which might be a read error. The sample holds other DNA sequences that translate to the same CDR3. The CDR3 loop is CASTRMGFSYEQYF. CDR3 bases: TGCGCTAGCACCCGGATGGGGTTCTCCTACGAGCAGTACTTC. The V and J genes are TRBV5-1 and TRBJ2-7; no reliable D call. This CDR3 contains 14 residues. Germline loops: CDR1 SGHRS, CDR2 YFSETQ.

This sequence joins TRBV6-5 and TRBJ1-1; weak D call: TRBD1 (6 bases). CDR3 size: 15 residues. CDR1 is MNHEY and CDR2 is SVGAGI in the germline V gene. Trimming stripped 4 bases from V and 5 bases from J, with 17 bases between. The CDR3 loop reads CASSLEQGFTTEAFF. The CDR3 DNA is TGTGCCAGCAGTTTAGAACAGGGATTTACGACTGAAGCTTTCTTT.

This clone was counted only a few times. The genes are TRBV25-1 and TRBJ1-1, with D hard to call. This CDR3 has 11 residues. CDR1 MGHDK and CDR2 SYGVNS come from the germline V gene. Deletions cut 6 bases from V and 14 bases from J, with 16 bases between. CDR3: CASRQRLKWFF. The CDR3 DNA sequence: TGTGCCAGCAGACAACGGTTGAAGTGGTTCTTT.

The chain employs TRBV19 and TRBJ2-3, with a possible D match to TRBD1 (5 bases). The V end was cut by 1 base, the J end by 6 bases, with 5 bases between. CDR3 length: 12 residues. The germline CDR1 and CDR2 sequences are LNHDA and SQIVND (reference sequence). The CDR3 is CASSIGGDTQYF. In DNA form, the CDR3 reads TGTGCCAGTAGTATAGGGGGCGATACGCAGTATTTT.

The chain combines TRBV6-5 with TRBJ2-2, with 8 bases fitting TRBD2. Germline-derived CDR1 and CDR2 are MNHEY and SVGAGI. The CDR3 loop spans 15 amino acids. Germline trimming cut 5 bases from V and 1 base from J; bases unmatched to any gene: 3. The CDR3 reads CASSLSGVNTGELFF. The CDR3 nucleotides read TGTGCCAGCAGTCTTAGCGGGGTGAACACCGGGGAGCTGTTTTTT.

This clone turned up a few times. The gene calls are TRBV7-8 and TRBJ1-5, with D hard to call. Germline assignment: CDR1 SGHVS and CDR2 FQNEAQ. The germline V and J ends were trimmed by 1 base and 4 bases, with 5 bases remaining between them. The CDR3 extends over 13 amino acids. The CDR3 here is CASSLDLNQPQHF. CDR3 sequence (DNA): TGTGCCAGCAGCTTAGACCTGAATCAGCCCCAGCATTTT. Full variable domain (outside the CDR3, taken from reference TRBV7-8 and TRBJ1-5): GAGVSQSPRYKVAKRGQDVALRCDPISGHVSLFWYQQALGQGPEFLTYFQNEAQLDKSGLPSDRFFAERPEGSVSTLKIQRTQQEDSAVYLCASSLDLNQPQHFGDGTRLSIL.

This clone came up a few times. The chain combines TRBV7-2 with TRBJ1-4, with TRBD1 identical over 7 bases. Per the germline V gene, CDR1 is SGHTA and CDR2 is FQGNSA. V was pared by 5 bases and J by 7 bases, with 10 bases of the junction left unmatched. The CDR3 has 15 residues. The CDR3 loop is CASSPGTVYLEKLFF. CDR3 DNA sequence: TGTGCCAGCAGCCCCGGGACAGTCTATCTTGAAAAACTGTTTTTT.

This clone was observed a handful of times. The chain links TRBV5-1 to TRBJ2-3, with D possibly matching TRBD2 (6 bases). Germline V gene lookup returns CDR1 SGHRS and CDR2 YFSETQ. With 5 bases removed from V and 1 base from J, the gap between germline ends came to 11 bases. The CDR3 runs to 14 residues. The CDR3 DNA follows: TGCGCCAGCAGTATGGGGGGAGGCACAGATACGCAGTATTTT. Translated, it gives CASSMGGGTDTQYF.

The genes are TRBV2 and TRBJ1-6; 11 bases fit TRBD1. CDR1 and CDR2 from the germline V gene are SNHLY and FYNNEI. CDR3 size: 15 residues. V shed 6 bases and J 10 bases; nucleotides not matched to a gene: 8. The CDR3 here is CASRAGTGGGSPLHF. The CDR3 bases are TGTGCCAGCAGGGCCGGGACAGGGGGAGGCTCACCCCTCCACTTT.

As regards this clone: One end of the junction fails to match germline, which may point to a read error. J is TRBJ1-1 and V is TRBV7-2; possible D gene TRBD1, 5 bases. The germline V gene encodes CDR1 SGHTA and CDR2 FQGNSA. The CDR3 contains 15 residues. CDR3 DNA: TGTGCCAGCAGATTAGGTTCGGGGCTAGAGACTGAAGCTTTCTTT. Protein: CASRLGSGLETEAFF. The whole variable domain, filled in from reference TRBV7-2 and TRBJ1-1, reads GAGVSQSPSNKVTEKGKDVELRCDPISGHTALYWYRQSLGQGLEFLIYFQGNSAPDKSGLPSDRFSAERTGGSVSTLTIQRTQQEDSAVYLCASRLGSGLETEAFFGQGTRLTVV.

The genes are TRBV7-2 and TRBJ2-1; D gene unclear. V lost 7 bases and J 3 bases, leaving 13 bases between the germline ends. Germline V gives CDR1 SGHTA, CDR2 FQGNSA. CDR3 length: 14 residues. The chain's CDR3 is CASTPTSDYNEQFF. The CDR3 DNA reads TGTGCCAGCACTCCCACGAGCGACTACAATGAGCAGTTCTTC.

There are a few counts of this clone. This chain links TRBV28 with TRBJ2-3; D unresolved. V lost 2 bases to trimming and J lost 0 bases, with 6 bases between them. In germline, CDR1 is MDHEN, CDR2 SYDVKM. This CDR3 contains 14 residues. In DNA, the CDR3 is TGTGCCAGCAGTTTAGCCGGGAGCACAGATACGCAGTATTTT. It codes for CASSLAGSTDTQYF.

This sequence joins TRBV9 and TRBJ2-1; TRBD2 matches 7 bases. The V gene end was trimmed by 4 bases and the J gene end by 2 bases; junction bases not matched to a gene: 12. Germline V gene lookup returns CDR1 SGDLS and CDR2 YYNGEE. The CDR3 covers 17 residues. CDR3 nucleotide sequence: TGTGCCAGCAGCCCCCCCGGCGGACTAGTTACCTACAATGAGCAGTTCTTC. Translation gives CASSPPGGLVTYNEQFF.

This CDR3 is CAWSRQTDQPQHF. CDR3 bases: TGTGCCTGGAGCAGACAGACCGATCAGCCCCAGCATTTT. This chain uses TRBV30 with TRBJ1-5, with D maybe TRBD1 (5 bases). The CDR3 totals 13 residues. Germline-derived CDR1 and CDR2 are GTSNPN and SVGIG (reference sequence). The germline V and J ends were trimmed by 3 bases and 5 bases, with 11 bases remaining between them.

This chain links TRBV10-3 with TRBJ2-2, with D possibly TRBD1 on 5 matching bases. The CDR3 totals 15 residues. Per germline, CDR1 ENHRY and CDR2 SYGVKD. V lost 4 bases, J lost 3 bases, and 12 bases lay in between. Here the CDR3 DNA reads TGTGCCATCAGTGGGGGCCCAACTCACACCGGGGAGCTGTTTTTT. This gives the protein CAISGGPTHTGELFF.

This clone has just a few counts. This chain joins TRBV5-4 and TRBJ1-5; TRBD1 is a possible D gene (5 bases). V was shortened by 4 bases and J by 3 bases, with 11 bases between the two germline ends. The CDR3 covers 14 residues. Germline lookup yields CDR1 SGHNT and CDR2 YYREEE (reference sequence). CDR3 DNA: TGTGCCAGCAGCGTTCAGGGAGTCAATCAGCCCCAGCATTTT. Its protein product is CASSVQGVNQPQHF.